This T cell receptor (beta chain) emerged from a study of T cell responses to AZD1222 COVID-19 vaccine. Study as a whole: Timing groups of about 4 and about 12 weeks for second doses were pooled. Study conclusions and caveats: Clonal diversity was possibly underestimated, and the donors were mostly white British, with more females. Among vaccine-associated CD4 TCRs, coverage spanned spike, with dominance at 160-218 and 743-854.

The table came from immunoSEQ multiplex PCR; TCRdb's copy has only in-frame clones and leaves some out. This table has approximately 100,000 clones, about 91% appearing once. The CDR3 sequence is 14 residues long. From germline, CDR1 is SGDLS and CDR2 YYNGEE. Trimming pared 0 bases from V and 0 bases from J, leaving 3 bases between. With respect to this clone: Its specificity is not known.

The chain employs TRBV9 and TRBJ2-2; no clear D. The TCR sequence derives from an adult in good health. This material consisted of peripheral blood, taken on day 0 of AZD1222 vaccination. The CDR3 nucleotides are TGTGCCAGCAGCGTAGTTTCGAACACCGGGGAGCTGTTTTTT. Translation gives CASSVVSNTGELFF.